The 21 T cell receptor beta chains reported below all come from one sample, sequenced in a study of blood T cell repertoires in COVID-19 (dated by TCRdb to the early 2020s). Libraries were prepared through the immunoSEQ multiplex PCR assay. The table comes from immuneACCESS by way of TCRdb, which keeps in-frame sequences with V and J called. Part of the clones is missing from these tables; in studies checked, under half for an unresolved V gene and the rest for unknown reasons. Counted in this sample were 120,000 to 150,000 clones; 80% to 90% of them appeared once. The leading ten clones occupy about 1.6% of the sample. Sequences were obtained from peripheral blood. The receptor set was obtained from a woman aged 55-69 years with acute or convalescent COVID-19.

The chain employs TRBV6-5 and TRBJ1-5; TRBD1 is a possible D gene (5 bases). In germline, CDR1 is MNHEY, CDR2 SVGAGI. The CDR3 runs to 14 residues. The V end lost 0 bases, the J end lost 6 bases, and 9 bases lay between the germline ends. Here the CDR3 reads CASSYSVDIQPQHF. CDR3 DNA: TGTGCCAGCAGTTACTCTGTGGACATTCAGCCCCAGCATTTT.

The chain links TRBV10-3 to TRBJ2-7; weak D call: TRBD2 (6 bases). The CDR3 consists of 16 residues. CDR1 and CDR2 (germline): ENHRY, SYGVKD. Trimming stripped 3 bases from V and 3 bases from J, with 18 bases between. The DNA for the CDR3 is TGTGCCATCAGTGATATGGGGGGTGTAAGGGACTACGAGCAGTACTTC. It is translated as CAISDMGGVRDYEQYF.

The V gene is TRBV6-5, the J gene TRBJ2-2, with 10 bases that match TRBD1. Germline V gene lookup returns CDR1 MNHEY and CDR2 SVGAGI. This CDR3 has 15 amino acids. With 10 bases clipped from V and 4 bases from J, the junction kept 9 bases outside the gene matches. The CDR3 DNA follows: TGTGCCATTTATGACAGGGGGCAGGTCACCGGGGAGCTGTTTTTT. This codes for CAIYDRGQVTGELFF.

This chain connects TRBV7-9 to TRBJ1-4, with D unresolved. The germline V gene encodes CDR1 SEHNR and CDR2 FQNEAQ (reference sequence). The V end was cut by 1 base, the J end by 7 bases, with 13 bases between. The CDR3 covers 15 residues. The chain's CDR3 is CASSLGFAPSEKLFF. The CDR3 DNA reads TGTGCCAGCAGCTTAGGGTTTGCCCCTAGTGAAAAACTGTTTTTT.

This clone was seen more than once but under ten times. The chain has TRBV5-1 and TRBJ1-3; a possible D gene is TRBD1 (5 bases). Germline V lookup: CDR1 SGHRS, CDR2 YFSETQ. V dropped 0 bases and J dropped 4 bases, with 11 bases sitting between them. The CDR3 extends over 15 amino acids. The CDR3 is CASSLDGGDGNTIYF. CDR3 bases: TGCGCCAGCAGCTTGGACGGCGGGGACGGAAACACCATATATTTT.

V is TRBV5-1 and J is TRBJ1-1; weak D call: TRBD1 (6 bases). V was trimmed by 1 base and J by 1 base, leaving 11 bases between them. This CDR3 region has 15 residues. Per the germline V gene, CDR1 is SGHRS and CDR2 is YFSETQ. CDR3 residues: CASSLLGAGNTEAFF. Written as DNA, the CDR3 is TGCGCCAGCAGCTTGTTGGGGGCTGGGAACACTGAAGCTTTCTTT.

The CDR3, as DNA: TGTGCCAGCAGCCAAGATCGAGGGCAGAACTATGGCTACACCTTC. This sequence encodes CASSQDRGQNYGYTF. The chain combines TRBV3-1 (or the pseudogene TRBV3-2) with TRBJ1-2; D unclear. CDR1 is LGHDT and CDR2 is YNNKEL in the germline V gene (reference sequence). Trimming stripped 0 bases from V and 2 bases from J, with 10 bases between. The CDR3 loop spans 15 amino acids.

Concerning this clone itself: The same CDR3 arises from other DNA sequences in this sample as well. This chain uses TRBV19 with TRBJ1-5; possibly TRBD1 for D (6 bases). Germline V gives CDR1 LNHDA, CDR2 SQIVND (reference sequence). V lost 2 bases to trimming and J lost 6 bases, with 11 bases between them. The CDR3 sequence is 14 residues long. CDR3 loop: CASSISGGGQPQHF. The CDR3 region has the DNA TGTGCCAGTAGTATATCTGGGGGCGGTCAGCCCCAGCATTTT.

The rearrangement uses TRBV6-5 and TRBJ1-1; D possibly corresponds to TRBD1 (5 bases). Germline CDR1 MNHEY, CDR2 SVGAGI. V gave up 2 bases and J gave up 0 bases, with 10 bases separating them. This CDR3 has 15 amino acids. CDR3 nucleotides: TGTGCCAGCAGTTACGGAGACAGCTTGAACACTGAAGCTTTCTTT. This codes for CASSYGDSLNTEAFF.

The chain carries TRBV28 and TRBJ1-5; D remains ambiguous. Germline V gives CDR1 MDHEN, CDR2 SYDVKM. The CDR3 is 14 amino acids. Trimming shortened V by 3 bases and J by 2 bases, and 8 bases separated the two germline ends. DNA for the CDR3: TGTGCCAGCAGTTTCCCCGGGGGCAATCAGCCCCAGCATTTT. Translating gives CASSFPGGNQPQHF.

This rearrangement joins TRBV11-1 to TRBJ2-3; 9 bases map to TRBD2. CDR3 length: 14 amino acids. V gave up 6 bases and J gave up 5 bases; unmatched junction bases: 6. Looked up from germline, CDR1 is SGHAT and CDR2 is FQDESV (reference sequence). Here the CDR3 reads CASRPGLAGDTQYF. CDR3 nucleotides: TGTGCCAGCAGGCCGGGACTAGCAGGAGATACGCAGTATTTT.

The gene calls are TRBV2 and TRBJ2-3; 11 nucleotides line up with TRBD2. V shed 6 bases, J shed 5 bases, and the junction held 16 bases outside the gene matches. CDR3 size: 18 residues. CDR1 and CDR2 (germline): SNHLY, FYNNEI. CDR3 DNA: TGTGCCAGCAGGCCGGGACTGGAGACTAGCGGGGAGCAAGATACGCAGTATTTT. This translates into CASRPGLETSGEQDTQYF.

The gene calls are TRBV6-6 and TRBJ1-6; D call uncertain. Trimming left V 6 bases short and J 4 bases short, with 13 bases between. The CDR3 is made up of 15 amino acids. Germline V gives CDR1 MNHNY, CDR2 SVGAGI (reference sequence). CDR3 in DNA: TGTGCCAGCAGGGAGGATACCGCTTATAATTCACCCCTCCACTTT. Its translation: CASREDTAYNSPLHF.

The chain carries TRBV3-1 (or the pseudogene TRBV3-2) and TRBJ1-1; 12 bases fit TRBD1. With V trimmed by 0 bases and J by 8 bases, 4 bases remained unmatched. The CDR3 extends over 15 amino acids. The germline gives CDR1 LGHDT, CDR2 YNNKEL (reference sequence). This CDR3 is CASSQEGQGASEAFF. As DNA, the CDR3 is TGTGCCAGCAGCCAAGAGGGACAGGGGGCTTCGGAAGCTTTCTTT.

The chain couples TRBV6-5 to TRBJ1-4, with D tentatively TRBD1 (5 bases). CDR1 and CDR2 (germline): MNHEY, SVGAGI. The CDR3 consists of 14 residues. Trimming pared 6 bases from V and 7 bases from J, leaving 15 bases between. In nucleotides, the CDR3 is TGTGCCAGCAGGACAGCACGGGAGGGTGAAAAACTGTTTTTT. Translation gives CASRTAREGEKLFF.

The genes are TRBV20-1 and TRBJ1-5; no reliable D call. Trimming left V 3 bases short and J 2 bases short, with 14 bases between. This CDR3 comprises 15 residues. The germline gives CDR1 DFQATT, CDR2 SNEGSKA (reference sequence). Here the CDR3 reads CSASQAGLGNQPQHF. The CDR3 nucleotides are TGCAGTGCTAGTCAAGCGGGGTTGGGCAATCAGCCCCAGCATTTT.

The chain is built from TRBV28 and TRBJ1-1; D is ambiguous. Germline V gene sequence: CDR1 MDHEN, CDR2 SYDVKM. V was pared by 7 bases and J by 1 base, with 7 bases between. The CDR3 runs to 12 residues. Written as DNA, the CDR3 is TGTGCCAGCAAGGAGTCGAACACTGAAGCTTTCTTT. This sequence encodes CASKESNTEAFF.

The V and J genes are TRBV6-5 and TRBJ2-7; 11 bases map to TRBD1. The CDR3 is 14 residues long. With V trimmed by 6 bases and J by 5 bases, 6 bases remained unmatched. Per germline, CDR1 MNHEY and CDR2 SVGAGI. The CDR3 DNA reads as TGTGCCAGCAGGACGGGACAGGGGGTGGACGAGCAGTACTTC. The encoded protein is CASRTGQGVDEQYF.

This clone was counted between two and nine times. The rearrangement uses TRBV5-4 and TRBJ1-4, with D maybe TRBD1 (5 bases). Trimming left V 5 bases short and J 0 bases short, with 17 bases between. The CDR3 loop spans 17 amino acids. Germline CDR1 and CDR2: SGHNT and YYREEE (reference sequence). This CDR3 is CASRPDLQGATNEKLFF. The CDR3 DNA reads TGTGCCAGCAGACCCGATTTGCAAGGGGCAACTAATGAAAAACTGTTTTTT.

V usage is TRBV28 and J usage is TRBJ2-7, with D possibly being TRBD2 (6 bases). The CDR3 loop spans 18 amino acids. V was trimmed by 3 bases and J by 3 bases, leaving 24 bases between them. Germline CDR1 and CDR2: MDHEN and SYDVKM. CDR3 amino acids: CASSFLFRAREISYEQYF. In DNA, the CDR3 is TGTGCCAGCAGTTTCCTCTTCCGGGCCCGGGAGATCAGCTACGAGCAGTACTTC.

This chain links TRBV28 with TRBJ2-4, with D unclear. The V and J ends lost 3 bases and 1 base respectively, with 4 bases between them. The CDR3 totals 13 residues. Germline-derived CDR1 and CDR2 are MDHEN and SYDVKM. The CDR3 nucleotides are TGTGCCAGCAGTTTCCCTGCCAAAAACATTCAGTACTTC. This gives the protein CASSFPAKNIQYF.